These 5 T cell receptor beta chains originate from one sample sequenced in a study of blood T cell repertoires in COVID-19. Measured with immunoSEQ multiplex PCR; TCRdb has only the in-frame clones, and not every one. The data show around 700,000 clones, 85% to 90% seen once. The sequencing sample was made of peripheral blood. The origin of the receptors is a woman under 30 with acute or convalescent COVID-19.

CDR3 in amino acids: CASSPYLYGTTNYEQYF. The CDR3 DNA reads TGTGCCAGCAGCCCTTACCTTTACGGGACTACCAACTACGAGCAGTACTTC. V is TRBV4-2 and J is TRBJ2-7; 7 bases line up with TRBD2. This CDR3 region has 17 residues. J lost 3 bases, V lost 4 bases, and 15 bases had no gene match. The germline CDR1 and CDR2 sequences are LGHNA and YNFKEQ.

This clone was recorded only once. The rearrangement links TRBV20-1 to TRBJ2-5; D unresolved. Trimming took 3 bases from V and 2 from J, leaving 4 bases between them. The V gene's germline CDR1 is DFQATT and CDR2 SNEGSKA (reference sequence). The CDR3 length is 11 residues. The chain's CDR3 is CSASKQETQYF. Written as DNA, the CDR3 is TGCAGTGCTAGCAAACAAGAGACCCAGTACTTC.

The chain joins TRBV7-2 to TRBJ1-1, with a possible D match to TRBD1 (6 bases). Germline values: CDR1 SGHTA, CDR2 FQGNSA. Trimming took 5 bases from V and 2 from J, leaving 9 bases between them. This CDR3 is built from 13 residues. CDR3 in amino acids: CASSTDRNTEAFF. The DNA for the CDR3 is TGTGCCAGCAGCACGGACAGAAACACTGAAGCTTTCTTT.

The rearrangement links TRBV5-6 to TRBJ2-7; D might be TRBD1 (6 bases). The germline V and J ends were trimmed by 0 bases and 0 bases, with 10 bases remaining between them. This CDR3 comprises 15 residues. Per the germline V gene, CDR1 is SGHDT and CDR2 is YYEEEE. The CDR3 DNA sequence: TGTGCCAGCAGCTTGGTGGGACACCTCTCCTACGAGCAGTACTTC. Translating gives CASSLVGHLSYEQYF.

The chain carries TRBV9 and TRBJ1-6, with no clear D. The CDR3 covers 16 residues. Trimming stripped 0 bases from V and 2 bases from J, with 9 bases between. Germline values: CDR1 SGDLS, CDR2 YYNGEE. CDR3 bases: TGTGCCAGCAGCGTAGATCCGGGTACCTATAATTCACCCCTCCACTTT. Amino acids: CASSVDPGTYNSPLHF.